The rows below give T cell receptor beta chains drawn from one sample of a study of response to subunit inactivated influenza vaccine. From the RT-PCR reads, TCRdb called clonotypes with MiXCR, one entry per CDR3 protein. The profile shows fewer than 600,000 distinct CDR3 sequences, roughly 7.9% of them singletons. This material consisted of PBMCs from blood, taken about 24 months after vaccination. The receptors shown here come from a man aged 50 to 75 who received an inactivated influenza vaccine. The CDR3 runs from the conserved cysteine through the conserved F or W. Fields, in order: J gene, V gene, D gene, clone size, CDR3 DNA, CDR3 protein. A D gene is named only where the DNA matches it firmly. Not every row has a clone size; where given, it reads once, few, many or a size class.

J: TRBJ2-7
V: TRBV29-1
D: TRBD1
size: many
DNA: TGCAGCGTGGGGGACAGCCCCTACGAGCAGTACTTC
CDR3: CSVGDSPYEQYF

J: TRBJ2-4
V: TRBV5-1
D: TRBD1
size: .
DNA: TGCGCCAGCAGCTGGACAGGGAATGGAGACATTCAGTACTTC
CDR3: CASSWTGNGDIQYF

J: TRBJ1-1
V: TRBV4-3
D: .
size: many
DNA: TGCGCCAGCAGCCAAGACCCCCTCGGGGGGCTGGCTTTCTTT
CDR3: CASSQDPLGGLAFF

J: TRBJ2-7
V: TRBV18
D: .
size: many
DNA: TGTGCCAGCTCACCCCGGGACACAGCCTACGAGCAGTACTTC
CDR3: CASSPRDTAYEQYF

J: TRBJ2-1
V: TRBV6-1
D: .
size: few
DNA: TGTGCCAGCAGTGAATATGGAACGAGCTCCTACAATGAGCAGTTCTTC
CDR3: CASSEYGTSSYNEQFF

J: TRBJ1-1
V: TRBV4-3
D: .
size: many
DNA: TGCGCCAGCAGCCAAGTCGTCGGACTGAACACTGAAGCTTTCTTT
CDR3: CASSQVVGLNTEAFF

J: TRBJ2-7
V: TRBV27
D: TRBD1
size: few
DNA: TGTGCCAGTAGTACCGGGACAGGGGGCCTTGAGCAGTACTTC
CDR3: CASSTGTGGLEQYF

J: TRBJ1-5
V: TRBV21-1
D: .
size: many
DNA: TGTGCCAGCAGCGACCTAGGAGAGCTGAAGAATCAGCCCCAGCATTTT
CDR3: CASSDLGELKNQPQHF

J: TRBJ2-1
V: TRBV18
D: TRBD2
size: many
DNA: TGTGCCAGCTCACCAGCGGCGGGAGCGTACAATGAGCAGTTCTTC
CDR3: CASSPAAGAYNEQFF

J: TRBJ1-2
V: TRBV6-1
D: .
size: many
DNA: TGTGCCAGCAGTGGACCGAAACTCTATGGCTACACCTTC
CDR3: CASSGPKLYGYTF

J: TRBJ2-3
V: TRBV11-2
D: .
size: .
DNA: TGTGCCAGCAGCTTACCCCGACAGGCCCCTAGCACAGATACGCAGTATTTT
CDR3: CASSLPRQAPSTDTQYF

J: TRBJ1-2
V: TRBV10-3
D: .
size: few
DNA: TGTGCCATCCGCTATGGGGGGCGCGACTATGGCTACACCTTC
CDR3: CAIRYGGRDYGYTF

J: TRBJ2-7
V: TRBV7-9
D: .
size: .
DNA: TGTGCCAGCAGCTTAGCCTTGCGGTACTCCTACGAGCAGTACTTC
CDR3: CASSLALRYSYEQYF

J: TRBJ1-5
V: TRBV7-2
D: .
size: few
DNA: TGTGCCAGCAGCCCTGGTTTGTGGGGTAATCAGCCCCAGCATTTT
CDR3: CASSPGLWGNQPQHF

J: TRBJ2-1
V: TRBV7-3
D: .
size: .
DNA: TGTGCCAGCAGCTCCCGCGGTCGCGGTTACAATGAGCAGTTCTTC
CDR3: CASSSRGRGYNEQFF

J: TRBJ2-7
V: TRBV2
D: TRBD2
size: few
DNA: TGTGCCAGCCGCGAGACTAGCGGGAGCTACGAGCAGTACTTC
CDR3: CASRETSGSYEQYF

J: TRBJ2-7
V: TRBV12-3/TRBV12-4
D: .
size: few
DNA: TGTGCCAGCAGTTTAATTATTCTTGGCGAGCAGTACTTC
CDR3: CASSLIILGEQYF

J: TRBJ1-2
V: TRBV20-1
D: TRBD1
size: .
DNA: TGCAGTGCCAACCCCGGGACAGGCAGCTATGGCTACACCTTC
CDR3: CSANPGTGSYGYTF

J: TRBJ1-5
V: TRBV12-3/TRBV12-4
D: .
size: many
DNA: TGTGCCAGCAGTTTTTTTAGATCTAGCAATCAGCCCCAGCATTTT
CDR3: CASSFFRSSNQPQHF

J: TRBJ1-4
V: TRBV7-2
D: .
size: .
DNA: TGTGCCAGCAGCTTAATAAAGGGGGGGCCCGACGGAAAACTGTTTTTT
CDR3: CASSLIKGGPDGKLFF

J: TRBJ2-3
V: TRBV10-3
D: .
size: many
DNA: TGTGCCATCAGTACAGGCCTGGCTAGCACAGATACGCAGTATTTT
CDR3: CAISTGLASTDTQYF

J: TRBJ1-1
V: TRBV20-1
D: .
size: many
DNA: TGCAGTGCTTTTACCGCTAACCTAGACGCTGAAGCTTTCTTT
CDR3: CSAFTANLDAEAFF

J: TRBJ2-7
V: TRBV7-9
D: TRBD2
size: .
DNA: TGTGCCAGCAGCCGTTTGGGACTAGCGGGATTCCACGAGCAGTACTTC
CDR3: CASSRLGLAGFHEQYF

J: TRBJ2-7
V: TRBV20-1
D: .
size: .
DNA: TGCAGTGCTAGAGAAGTTGGACAGAACTCCTACGAGCAGTACTTC
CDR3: CSAREVGQNSYEQYF

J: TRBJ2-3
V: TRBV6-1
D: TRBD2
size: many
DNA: TGTGCCAGCACCGAAATCTGGGGGGGAGATACGCAGTATTTT
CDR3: CASTEIWGGDTQYF

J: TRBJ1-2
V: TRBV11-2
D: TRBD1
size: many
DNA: TGTGCCAGCAGCTTAGGCAGGGGGCCTTTTCTCACCTTC
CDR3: CASSLGRGPFLTF

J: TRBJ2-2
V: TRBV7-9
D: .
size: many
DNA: TGTGCCAGCAGCTTCTTTCGGGGAGGCGGGGAGCTGTTTTTT
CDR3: CASSFFRGGGELFF

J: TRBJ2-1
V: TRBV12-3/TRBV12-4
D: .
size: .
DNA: TGTGCCAGCAGTTTAGGCAGGGCGGGGAGCAATGAGCAGTTCTTC
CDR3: CASSLGRAGSNEQFF

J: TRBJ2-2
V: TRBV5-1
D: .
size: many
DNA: TGCGCCAGCAGCGGACAGTTCACCGGGGAGCTGTTTTTT
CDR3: CASSGQFTGELFF

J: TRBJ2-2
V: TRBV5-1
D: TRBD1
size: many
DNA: TGCGCCAGCAGCATTGGAAGTTTGGGGACAGCGCGGGCCTTGAACACCGGGGAGCTGTTTTTT
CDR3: CASSIGSLGTARALNTGELFF

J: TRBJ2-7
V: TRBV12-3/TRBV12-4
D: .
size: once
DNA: TGTGCCAGCAGTTTAGGGCCCGGCGGAGGCTACGAGCAGTACTTC
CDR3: CASSLGPGGGYEQYF

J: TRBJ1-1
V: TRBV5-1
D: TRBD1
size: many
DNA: TGCGCCAGCAGCTTGGGGGGCGGCAGGGGGGACACTGAAGCTTTCTTT
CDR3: CASSLGGGRGDTEAFF

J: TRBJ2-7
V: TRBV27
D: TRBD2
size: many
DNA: TGTGCCAGCAGTTTAGGACGGGGGGGCTACGAGCAGTACTTC
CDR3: CASSLGRGGYEQYF

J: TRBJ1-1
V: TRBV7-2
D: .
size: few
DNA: TGTGCCAGCAGCATAGGGGGGCGCGGATACACTGAAGCTTTCTTT
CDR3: CASSIGGRGYTEAFF

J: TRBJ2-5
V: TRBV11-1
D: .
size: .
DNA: TGTGCCAGCAGCCCGGGGACGGATGATTCCCAGTACTTC
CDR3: CASSPGTDDSQYF

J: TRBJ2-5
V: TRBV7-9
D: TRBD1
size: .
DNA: TGTGCCAGCAGCTTTGGACAGGTCCCGGAGACCCAGTACTTC
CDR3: CASSFGQVPETQYF

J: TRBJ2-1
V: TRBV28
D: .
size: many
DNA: TGTGCCAGCAGTCTCGGGACAATTCACAATGAGCAGTTCTTC
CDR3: CASSLGTIHNEQFF

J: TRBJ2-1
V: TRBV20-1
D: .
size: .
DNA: TGCAGTGCTCCAGGGACTTACGGGTTCTTC
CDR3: CSAPGTYGFF

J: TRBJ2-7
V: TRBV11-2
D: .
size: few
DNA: TGTGCCAGCAGCTTAGGGGACGGGCAGTACTTC
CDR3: CASSLGDGQYF

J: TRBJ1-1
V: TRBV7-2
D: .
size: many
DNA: TGTGCCAGCAGCTCGTGGGCACAAGAGAACACTGAAGCTTTCTTT
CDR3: CASSSWAQENTEAFF

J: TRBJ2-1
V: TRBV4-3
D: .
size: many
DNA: TGCGCCAGCAGTCCTGACAGATACAATGAGCAGTTCTTC
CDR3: CASSPDRYNEQFF

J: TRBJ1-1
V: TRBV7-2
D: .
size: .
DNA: TGTGCCAGCAGTCAGTCCACTACGAACACTGAAGCTTTCTTT
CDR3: CASSQSTTNTEAFF

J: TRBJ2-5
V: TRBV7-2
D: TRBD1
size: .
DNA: TGTGCCAGCAGCTTCGGCATAGGGACAGGCCACGAGACCCAGTACTTC
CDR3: CASSFGIGTGHETQYF

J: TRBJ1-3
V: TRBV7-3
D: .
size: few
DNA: TGTGCCAGCAGCTTAACGTACAGGGACACCATATATTTT
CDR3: CASSLTYRDTIYF

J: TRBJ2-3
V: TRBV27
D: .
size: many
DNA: TGTGCCAGCAGTTTATATGGACCTAGCACAGATACGCAGTATTTT
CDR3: CASSLYGPSTDTQYF

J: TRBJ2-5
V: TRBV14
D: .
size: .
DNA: TGTGCCAGCAGCCAAGATCGGTTGACCCAGTACTTC
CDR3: CASSQDRLTQYF

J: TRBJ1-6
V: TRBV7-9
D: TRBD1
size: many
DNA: TGTGCCAGCAGTTCGACAGGGTCTAATTCACCCCTCCACTTT
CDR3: CASSSTGSNSPLHF

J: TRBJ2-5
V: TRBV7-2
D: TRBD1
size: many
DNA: TGTGCCAGCATCATGGACAGGGGGAGGGTAGAGACCCAGTACTTC
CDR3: CASIMDRGRVETQYF

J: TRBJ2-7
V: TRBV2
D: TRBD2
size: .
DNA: TGTGCCAGCAGTGAAGTCACTAGCGGGAGCCCCCCTAGTTTC
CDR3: CASSEVTSGSPPSF

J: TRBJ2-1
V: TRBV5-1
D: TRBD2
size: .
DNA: TGCGCCAGCAGCCCAGGACTAGCGGGAGTATTTGGTGAGCAGTTCTTC
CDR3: CASSPGLAGVFGEQFF

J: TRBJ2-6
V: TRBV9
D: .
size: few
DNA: TGTGCCAGCAGCGCAGGATCCTTTTCTGGGGCCAACGTCCTGACTTTC
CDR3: CASSAGSFSGANVLTF

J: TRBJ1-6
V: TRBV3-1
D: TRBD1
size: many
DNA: TGTGCCAGCAGCCAAGAGGACAGGGTAAATTCACCCCTCCACTTT
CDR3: CASSQEDRVNSPLHF

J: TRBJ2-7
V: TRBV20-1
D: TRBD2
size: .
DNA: TGCAGTGCCGCAAGCGGGAGAGCCTCCTACGAGCAGTACTTC
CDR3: CSAASGRASYEQYF